This TCR beta chain comes out of a study of T cell repertoires in cytomegalovirus infection. The study, taken as a whole, reports: Using cumulative public TCR beta family frequency, the authors identified those who carried CMV together with the relevant HLA. HLA-C-restricted CMV clonotypes gave the most frequent clonotype in two of eight donors.

TCRdb ran MiXCR on the reads and lists one entry per CDR3 protein. The sample yields approximately 470,000 distinct CDR3 sequences, roughly 46% seen once. Worth noting for this clonotype: No antigen is known for it.

Germline lookup yields CDR1 LNHDA and CDR2 SQIVND (reference sequence). The CDR3 covers 13 residues. V was cut by 3 bases and J by 4 bases, with 9 bases left in between. Sequences were derived from cultured PBMCs, sampled from culture after CMV antigen stimulation. The receptor's source is a human donor in good health (CMV status not recorded). Some clones in this sample may be carry-over from other donors' samples. V gene TRBV19 combines with J gene TRBJ1-1; no firm D call. The CDR3 DNA sequence: TGTGCCAGTAGTATGGTGGGCGGCACTGAAGCTTTCTTT. Translating gives CASSMVGGTEAFF.